This TCR beta chain was identified in a study of T-cell memory formation after mild COVID-19 (dated by TCRdb to the early 2020s). As for the study more broadly: TCR sequence clusters from the two donors were largely donor specific. The cohort comprised two young, previously healthy adult volunteers, one female and one male. In a couple of donors, T-cell clones that expanded and contracted after mild COVID-19 were followed by sequencing TCRalpha and TCRbeta repertoires longitudinally.

The investigation overall reported the following: Only a couple of mild cases were covered by the study, and larger cohorts that include severe cases with pre-infection samples were considered necessary. SARS-CoV-2 specificity was not confirmed for the second-wave clones peaking on day 37. Clones that contracted from day 15 to 85 showed balanced CD4/CD8 phenotypes, whereas a second wave of clones that expanded from day 15 to 37 leaned towards CD4+. Contracting CD4+ clones were found mainly in CM and EM memory subsets, while CD8+ clones were enriched in EMRA. Some responding clones were found in pre-infection memory, which suggests that pre-existing cross-reactive memory T cells took part in the SARS-CoV-2 response.

The sequencing machine was an Illumina NovaSeq 6000. cDNA libraries for TCRalpha and TCRbeta were prepared by 5'RACE using constant-segment primers, with sample barcodes and unique molecular identifiers added. RNA was extracted from every sample with Trizol reagent. Amplification of the libraries took two PCR steps, and the second step added a second sample barcode plus Illumina TruSeq adapters. Libraries were sequenced on an Illumina NovaSeq with 2 x 150 bp paired-end reads. Per the original workflow: Demultiplexing of reads and collapsing into UMI-guided consensus sequences were performed with migec v1.2.7. Using mixcr v2.1.11, UMI consensuses were aligned to TRA and TRB V and J templates and then assembled into clonotypes. Expanded or contracted clonotypes were those called significant by both edgeR and NoisET, with noise models trained on biological replicates. For edgeR calls, the thresholds were a false discovery rate-adjusted p below 0.01 and a log2 fold-change of 1. As an exploratory analysis of dynamics, PCA with hierarchical clustering was applied to max-normalized trajectories of the 1000 most abundant clonotypes. Separately sequenced CD4+ and CD8+ repertoires were used to assign the CD4 or CD8 phenotype of responding clones. TCRdb handled the public reads itself, with Q25 trimming in fastp and clone calling in MiXCR, and kept productive beta chains. Identical CDR3 protein sequences are pooled into one entry, listed with their most common genes and DNA. V and J calls and clone size were set by TCRdb, not the authors. The sample data list 470,000 or so distinct CDR3 sequences, and under 20% of these were observed just once. The biggest ten clones account for approximately 21% of the sample.

Ficoll-Paque density gradient centrifugation was used to isolate PBMCs. Regarding this clonotype: Its specific antigen is unknown. No base qualities exist here, and no much larger clone lies one base off it.

Here V drops 4 bases and J drops 7 bases, and the junction holds 8 bases not matched to any gene. The germline V gene yields SGDLS for CDR1 and YYNGEE for CDR2. Counted from cysteine to phenylalanine, this CDR3 has 14 amino acids. Only the CDR3 part of the read is kept: 42 bases, read in frame from the first base. Material: PBMCs or a T cell subset sorted from them (not recorded which). The chain employs TRBV9 and TRBJ2-5, with 9 junctional bases fitting TRBD1. The sequence came from a man younger than 30 who had mild COVID-19 (a few samples of this study predate the infection). The sample titles of this study are shuffled in the database, so cell type and time point are left out; the donor was told from shared clones. In nucleotide form, the sequence is TGTGCCAGCAGCCTACAGGGGGCTGGAGGGACCCAGTACTTC. It specifies CASSLQGAGGTQYF.